The TCR beta chain described here comes from a study of shared clonotypes between healthy human individuals. Assay runs were performed at deep level. Ten immunoSEQ deep assay plates served to sequence unsorted PBMC DNA. The data were produced by immunoSEQ multiplex PCR, yet TCRdb's version contains in-frame clones alone and is incomplete. Here the sample spans about 530,000 clones, 60% to 80% being singletons. The V end lost 4 bases, the J end lost 8 bases, and 8 bases lay between the germline ends. CDR1 GTSNPN and CDR2 SVGIG come from the germline V gene (reference sequence). CDR3 length equals 10 residues.

This clonotype was sampled from a woman aged 40 to 50 in good health. Some clones in this sample may be carry-over from other donors' samples. The sequencing input was PBMCs. The V and J genes are TRBV30 and TRBJ1-2, with D uncertain. Here the CDR3 DNA reads TGTGCCTGGAAGGCAGTGGGCTACACCTTC. Encoded protein: CAWKAVGYTF.